The TCR beta chain described here comes from a study of somatic mutations in cytotoxic T cells in rheumatoid arthritis. The overall study: Certain V beta antibody-stained T-cell populations, V beta1+ cells sequenced for TCRB among them, were flow-sorted to nearly 100% purity. Study observations and caveats: Antigens targeted by the expanded CD8+ clones were unknown.

Data came from immunoSEQ multiplex PCR; TCRdb stores just in-frame clones and leaves some out. Altogether more than 6,500 clones are present, around 70% being singletons, with the ten largest covering over 40%. Regarding this clone: Antigen specificity is unknown.

By positive magnetic bead selection, CD4+ and CD8+ cells were isolated, and their purity was checked by flow cytometry. The sequence derives from a man aged 35 to 55 in good health. The sequenced sample was CD8+ T cells sorted from blood.

Here the CDR3 reads CASSPADGRGTGELFF. In nucleotides, the CDR3 is TGTGCCAGCAGCCCAGCGGACGGACGCGGCACCGGGGAGCTGTTTTTT. The chain recombines TRBV28 with TRBJ2-2; possibly TRBD2 for D (5 bases). V was trimmed by 6 bases and J by 4 bases, leaving 18 bases between them. In germline, CDR1 is MDHEN, CDR2 SYDVKM. The CDR3 has 16 amino acids.